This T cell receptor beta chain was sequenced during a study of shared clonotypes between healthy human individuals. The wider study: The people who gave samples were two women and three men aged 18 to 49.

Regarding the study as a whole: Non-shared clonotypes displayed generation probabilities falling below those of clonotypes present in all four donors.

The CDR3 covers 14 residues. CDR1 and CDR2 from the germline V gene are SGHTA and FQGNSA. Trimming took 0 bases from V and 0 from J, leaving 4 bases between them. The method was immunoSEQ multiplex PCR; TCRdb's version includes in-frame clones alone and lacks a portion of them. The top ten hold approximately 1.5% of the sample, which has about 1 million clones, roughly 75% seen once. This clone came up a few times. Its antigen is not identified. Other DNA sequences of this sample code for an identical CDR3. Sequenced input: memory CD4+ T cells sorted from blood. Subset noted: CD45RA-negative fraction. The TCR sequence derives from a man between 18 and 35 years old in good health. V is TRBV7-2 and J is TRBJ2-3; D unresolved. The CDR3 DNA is TGTGCCAGCAGCTTAGCGGGAAGCACAGATACGCAGTATTTT. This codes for CASSLAGSTDTQYF.